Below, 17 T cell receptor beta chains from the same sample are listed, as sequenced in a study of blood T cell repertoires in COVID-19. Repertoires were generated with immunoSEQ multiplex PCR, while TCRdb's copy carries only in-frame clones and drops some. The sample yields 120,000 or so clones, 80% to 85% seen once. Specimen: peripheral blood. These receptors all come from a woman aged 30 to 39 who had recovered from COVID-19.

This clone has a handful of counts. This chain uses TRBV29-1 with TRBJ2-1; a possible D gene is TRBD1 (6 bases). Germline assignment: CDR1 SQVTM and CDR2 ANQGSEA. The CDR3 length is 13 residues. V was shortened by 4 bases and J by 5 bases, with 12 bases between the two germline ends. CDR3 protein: CSVGQGIHNEQFF. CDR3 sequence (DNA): TGCAGCGTTGGGCAGGGGATCCACAATGAGCAGTTCTTC.

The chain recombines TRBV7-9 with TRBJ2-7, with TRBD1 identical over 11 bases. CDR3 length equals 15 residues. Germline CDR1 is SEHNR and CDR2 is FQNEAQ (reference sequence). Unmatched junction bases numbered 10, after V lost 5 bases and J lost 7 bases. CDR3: CASSQGQGAFREQYF. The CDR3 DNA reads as TGTGCCAGCAGCCAAGGACAGGGGGCATTTAGAGAGCAGTACTTC.

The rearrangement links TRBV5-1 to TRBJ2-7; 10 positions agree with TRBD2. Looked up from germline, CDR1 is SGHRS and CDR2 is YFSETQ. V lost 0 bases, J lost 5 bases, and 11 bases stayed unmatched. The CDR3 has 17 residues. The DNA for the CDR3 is TGCGCCAGCAGCTTGGACTTCGGAGCGGGAGGGATAGACGAGCAGTACTTC. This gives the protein CASSLDFGAGGIDEQYF.

In DNA form, the CDR3 reads TGCGCCAGCAGTGAGTACAGGACAGCGAACACTGAAGCTTTCTTT. This codes for CASSEYRTANTEAFF. The chain carries TRBV10-1 and TRBJ1-1; TRBD1 might be the D (6 bases). This CDR3 is built from 15 residues. Trimming removed 1 base at V and 1 base at J, with 10 bases between. CDR1 is WNHNN, CDR2 SYGVQD, per germline (reference sequence).

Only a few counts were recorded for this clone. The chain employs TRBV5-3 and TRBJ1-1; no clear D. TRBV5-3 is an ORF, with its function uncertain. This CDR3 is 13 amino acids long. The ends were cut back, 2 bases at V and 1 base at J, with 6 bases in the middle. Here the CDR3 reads CARSFCRNTEAFF. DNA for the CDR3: TGTGCCAGAAGCTTTTGCAGGAACACTGAAGCTTTCTTT.

This CDR3 is CASSLSGTGGTDTQYF. CDR3 nucleotides: TGTGCCAGCAGTTTATCGGGGACAGGAGGCACAGATACGCAGTATTTT. V is TRBV27 and J is TRBJ2-3; 8 bases fit TRBD1. This CDR3 is built from 16 residues. Germline CDR1 reads MNHEY; CDR2 reads SMNVEV (reference sequence). V was clipped by 0 bases and J by 1 base; unmatched bases: 3.

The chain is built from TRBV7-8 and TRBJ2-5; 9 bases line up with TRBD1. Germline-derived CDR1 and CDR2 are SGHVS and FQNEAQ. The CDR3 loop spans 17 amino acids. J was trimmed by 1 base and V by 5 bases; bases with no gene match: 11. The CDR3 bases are TGTGCCAGCAGCCGCGGACAGGGGACGTCCCCCCAAGAGACCCAGTACTTC. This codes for CASSRGQGTSPQETQYF.

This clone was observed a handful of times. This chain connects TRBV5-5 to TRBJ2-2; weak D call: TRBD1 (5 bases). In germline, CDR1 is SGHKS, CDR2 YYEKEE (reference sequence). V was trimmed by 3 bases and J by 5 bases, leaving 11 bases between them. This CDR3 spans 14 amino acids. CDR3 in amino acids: CASSSTTETGELFF. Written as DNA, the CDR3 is TGTGCCAGCAGCTCTACGACAGAGACCGGGGAGCTGTTTTTT.

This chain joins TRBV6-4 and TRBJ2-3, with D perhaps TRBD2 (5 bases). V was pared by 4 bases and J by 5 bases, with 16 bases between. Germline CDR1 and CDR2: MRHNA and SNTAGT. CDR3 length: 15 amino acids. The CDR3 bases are TGTGCCAGCAGTGCGGGCGGGCTTGCACAAGATACGCAGTATTTT. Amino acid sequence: CASSAGGLAQDTQYF.

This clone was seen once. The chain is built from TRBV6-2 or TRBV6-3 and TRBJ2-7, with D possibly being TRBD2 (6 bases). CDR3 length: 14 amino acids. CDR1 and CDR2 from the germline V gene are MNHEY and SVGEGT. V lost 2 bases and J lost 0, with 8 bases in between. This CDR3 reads CASSYTSSSYEQYF. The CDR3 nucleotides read TGTGCCAGCAGTTACACTAGCAGCTCCTACGAGCAGTACTTC.

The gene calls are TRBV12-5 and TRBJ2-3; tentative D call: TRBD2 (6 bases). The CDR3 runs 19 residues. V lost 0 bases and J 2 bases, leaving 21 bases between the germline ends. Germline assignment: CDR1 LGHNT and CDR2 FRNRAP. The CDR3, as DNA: TGTGCTAGTGGTTTGGTCGGGGGTGCAGGTACGTCCTCCACAGATACGCAGTATTTT. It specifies CASGLVGGAGTSSTDTQYF.

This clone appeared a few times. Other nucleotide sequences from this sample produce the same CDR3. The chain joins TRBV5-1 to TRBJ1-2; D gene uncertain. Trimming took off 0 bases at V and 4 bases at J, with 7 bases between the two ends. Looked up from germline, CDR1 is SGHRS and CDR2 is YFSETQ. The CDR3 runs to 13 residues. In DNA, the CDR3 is TGCGCCAGCAGCTTGGGGGAGGTCTATGGCTACACCTTC. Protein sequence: CASSLGEVYGYTF.

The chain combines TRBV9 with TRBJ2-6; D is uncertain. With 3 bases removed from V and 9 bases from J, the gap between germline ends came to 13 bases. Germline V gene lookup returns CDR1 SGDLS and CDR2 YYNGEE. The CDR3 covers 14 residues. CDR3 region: CASSGVSRVNVLTF. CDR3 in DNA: TGTGCCAGCAGCGGAGTGTCCCGAGTCAACGTCCTGACTTTC.

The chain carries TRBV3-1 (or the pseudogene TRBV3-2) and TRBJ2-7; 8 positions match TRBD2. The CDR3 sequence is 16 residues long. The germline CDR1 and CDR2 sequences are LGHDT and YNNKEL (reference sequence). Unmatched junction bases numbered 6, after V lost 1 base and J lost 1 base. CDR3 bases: TGTGCCAGCAGCCAAGCAACTAGCGGTTTTTCCTACGAGCAGTACTTC. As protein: CASSQATSGFSYEQYF.

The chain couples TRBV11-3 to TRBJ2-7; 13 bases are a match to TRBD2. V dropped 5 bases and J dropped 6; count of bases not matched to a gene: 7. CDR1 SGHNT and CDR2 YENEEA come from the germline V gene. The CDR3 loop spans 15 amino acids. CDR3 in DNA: TGTGCCAGCAGCGAACGGACTAGCGGGAGATCCGAGCAGTACTTC. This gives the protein CASSERTSGRSEQYF.

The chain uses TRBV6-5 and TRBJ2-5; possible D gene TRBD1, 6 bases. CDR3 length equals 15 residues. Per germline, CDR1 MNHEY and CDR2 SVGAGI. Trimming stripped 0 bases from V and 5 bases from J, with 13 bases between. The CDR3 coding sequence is TGTGCCAGCAGTTACTCGGCTCAGGGGTCCGAGACCCAGTACTTC. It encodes CASSYSAQGSETQYF.

The CDR3 sequence: CASSASSPRDEQYF. The CDR3 nucleotides are TGTGCCAGCAGCGCATCCTCCCCCAGGGACGAGCAGTACTTC. The V gene is TRBV7-9, the J gene TRBJ2-7; a weak D match, TRBD1 (5 bases). The CDR3 is 14 residues long. V was pared by 5 bases and J by 5 bases, with 16 bases between. CDR1 and CDR2 from the germline V gene are SEHNR and FQNEAQ (reference sequence).